Following are 9 T cell receptor beta chains from one sample sequenced in a study of early T cells in non-severe SARS-CoV-2 infection. TCRdb reanalysed the 5' RACE reads using MiXCR and keeps one entry per CDR3 protein. The sample includes about 54,000 distinct CDR3 sequences, less than 9.5% seen only once; the top ten take approximately 10%. The source material was whole blood, sampled at baseline. The receptors stem from an adult who was a healthcare worker with PCR-confirmed SARS-CoV-2 infection or an uninfected control (not recorded which).

This clonotype was seen at least ten times. This sequence joins TRBV20-1 and TRBJ2-2; TRBD2 agrees at 16 bases. Losses at the gene ends were 0 bases for V and 1 base for J; bases not matched to a gene: 11. Germline CDR1 DFQATT, CDR2 SNEGSKA (reference sequence). The CDR3 consists of 21 residues. The CDR3 spells CSARDSIGTSGRVGNTGELFF. As DNA, the CDR3 is TGCAGTGCTAGAGATAGCATCGGGACTAGCGGGAGGGTAGGGAACACCGGGGAGCTGTTTTTT.

This clonotype was picked up a small number of times. V gene TRBV7-3 combines with J gene TRBJ2-7; D may match TRBD1 or TRBD2 (5 bases each). V was cut by 0 bases and J by 5 bases, with 5 bases left in between. The germline CDR1 and CDR2 sequences are SGHTA and FQGTGA. The CDR3 loop spans 12 amino acids. The CDR3 DNA follows: TGTGCCAGCAGCTTAACGGGGGACGAGCAGTACTTC. Translated: CASSLTGDEQYF. The complete variable domain, with remaining parts taken from reference TRBV7-3 and TRBJ2-7, reads GAGVSQTPSNKVTEKGKYVELRCDPISGHTALYWYRQSLGQGPEFLIYFQGTGAADDSGLPNDRFFAVRPEGSVSTLKIQRTERGDSAVYLCASSLTGDEQYFGPGTRLTVT.

V gene TRBV7-9 combines with J gene TRBJ2-1; 10 bases agree with TRBD2. The CDR3 contains 18 residues. Germline V gives CDR1 SEHNR, CDR2 FQNEAQ (reference sequence). V was pared by 0 bases and J by 5 bases, with 10 bases of the junction left unmatched. CDR3 loop: CASSLASGRAGVNNEQFF. Here the CDR3 DNA reads TGTGCCAGCAGCTTAGCCAGCGGGAGGGCCGGGGTCAACAATGAGCAGTTCTTC.

This clonotype was detected many times. The V call is TRBV27, the J call TRBJ1-4; D gene unclear. This CDR3 is 13 amino acids long. Trimming took off 5 bases at V and 4 bases at J, with 8 bases between the two ends. Germline V gives CDR1 MNHEY, CDR2 SMNVEV (reference sequence). CDR3 in DNA: TGTGCCAGCAGTCTCATGTATAATGAAAAACTGTTTTTT. It translates to CASSLMYNEKLFF.

This clonotype was counted a few times. The chain has TRBV6-2 or TRBV6-3 and TRBJ2-7; 12 bases are a match to TRBD2. The CDR3 runs 15 residues. Trimming at V came to 7 bases and at J to 1 base, leaving 5 bases not matched to a gene. Germline V lookup: CDR1 MNHEY, CDR2 SVGEGT. The CDR3: CASTRTSGNSYEQYF. The DNA of the CDR3 is TGTGCCAGCACCCGGACTAGCGGGAATTCCTACGAGCAGTACTTC.

The rearrangement joins TRBV7-9 to TRBJ2-7, with D perhaps given as TRBD1 or TRBD2 (5 bases each). In germline, CDR1 is SEHNR, CDR2 FQNEAQ (reference sequence). Between the trimmed V and J ends, which lost 4 bases and 4 bases, there was a span of 14 bases. CDR3 length: 14 residues. The CDR3 DNA reads TGTGCCAGCAGCTCCGTCCGGGGCCATTACGAGCAGTACTTC. Its translation is CASSSVRGHYEQYF.

In its sample, this clonotype was seen many times. The CDR3 here is CASSPDRGYEQYF. The CDR3 DNA reads as TGTGCCAGCAGCCCAGACAGGGGATACGAGCAGTACTTC. The rearrangement links TRBV7-9 to TRBJ2-7, with 8 bases that match TRBD1. The CDR3 is made up of 13 amino acids. Germline lookup yields CDR1 SEHNR and CDR2 FQNEAQ (reference sequence). J was trimmed by 4 bases and V by 5 bases; bases with no gene match: 4.

This clonotype was recorded at least ten times. CDR3: CASSKERGYTF. CDR3 sequence (DNA): TGTGCCAGCAGCAAAGAGCGTGGCTACACCTTC. The chain is built from TRBV21-1 and TRBJ1-2. TRBV21-1 constitutes a pseudogene. The CDR3 totals 11 residues.

A few counts support this clonotype. The V call is TRBV6-1, the J call TRBJ2-1; D is tentatively TRBD1 or TRBD2 (5 bases each). CDR1 MNHNS and CDR2 SASEGT come from the germline V gene. Trimming shortened V by 1 base and J by 2 bases, and 9 bases separated the two germline ends. This CDR3 has 15 residues. The CDR3 reads CASSEVRGTYNEQFF. The DNA of the CDR3 is TGTGCCAGCAGTGAAGTGAGGGGAACCTACAATGAGCAGTTCTTC.